The following is a T cell receptor (beta chain) sequence with its context. Its antigen is unknown. These data belong to a study of beta chain features in type 1 diabetes. Whole-study results and caveats: There were fewer insertions and more deletions at the VDJ junctions of type 1 diabetes patients.

Expressed TCRB transcripts were sequenced because the isolated RNA had all been reverse transcribed beforehand. Generated by immunoSEQ multiplex PCR, the TCRdb table keeps only in-frame clones and is missing some. Of some 410,000 clones in the sample, approximately 15% were seen once. Sequenced sample: naive CD4+ T cells from blood. The clonotype was recovered from a man aged 30 to 39 in good health.

CDR3 amino acids: CAIGPRLADYNEQFF. The CDR3 DNA sequence: TGTGCCATCGGACCAAGACTAGCGGATTACAATGAGCAGTTCTTC. V gene TRBV10-3 combines with J gene TRBJ2-1; 9 positions match TRBD2. The CDR3 is 15 residues long. The junction had 9 bases not matched to a gene; V was cut back by 8 bases and J by 4 bases. Per the germline V gene, CDR1 is ENHRY and CDR2 is SYGVKD.